This T cell receptor (beta chain) is drawn from a study of blood T cell repertoires in COVID-19. About the research overall: Acute and convalescent COVID-19 specimens originated in the United States, Italy and Spain. Sources were T cells, B-cell-depleted T cells, or PBMCs; the material itself was cDNA or gDNA.

This clone was seen just once. CDR1 MNHNS and CDR2 SASEGT come from the germline V gene. The CDR3 contains 16 residues. The germline V and J ends were trimmed by 4 bases and 3 bases, with 16 bases remaining between them. In the authors' methods: Quantification of nucleated cells was approximated via reference gene primer amplification. Data came from immunoSEQ multiplex PCR; TCRdb stores just in-frame clones and leaves some out. The DNA gave D and trimming, while V, J and clone size come from that table. This table holds more than 70,000 clones, approximately 90% found once. The sequenced sample was peripheral blood. V usage is TRBV6-1 and J usage is TRBJ1-5; maybe TRBD1 (5 bases). The clonotype was recovered from a woman in her 50s in a cohort sampled during active COVID-19. For the CDR3, the DNA is TGTGCCAGCAGTGGGCGGGGGTCTTTCGACAATCAGCCCCAGCATTTT. Translated, it gives CASSGRGSFDNQPQHF.